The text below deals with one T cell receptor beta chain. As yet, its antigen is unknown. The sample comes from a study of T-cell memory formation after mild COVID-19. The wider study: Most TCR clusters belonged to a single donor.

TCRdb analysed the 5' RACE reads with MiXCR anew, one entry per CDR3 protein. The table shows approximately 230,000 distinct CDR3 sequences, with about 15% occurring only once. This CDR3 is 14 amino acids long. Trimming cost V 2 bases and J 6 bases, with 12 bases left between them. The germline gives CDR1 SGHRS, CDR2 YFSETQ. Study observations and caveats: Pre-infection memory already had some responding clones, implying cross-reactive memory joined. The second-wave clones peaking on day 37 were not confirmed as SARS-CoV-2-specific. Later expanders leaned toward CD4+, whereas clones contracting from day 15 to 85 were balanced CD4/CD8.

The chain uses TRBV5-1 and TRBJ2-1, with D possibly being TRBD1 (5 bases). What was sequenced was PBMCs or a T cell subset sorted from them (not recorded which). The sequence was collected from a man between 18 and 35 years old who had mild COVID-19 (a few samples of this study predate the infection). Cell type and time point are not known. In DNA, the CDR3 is TGCGCCAGCAGCTTTGCGTCAGGGCTCAATGAGCAGTTCTTC. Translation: CASSFASGLNEQFF.